The clone carrying this T cell receptor beta chain has a single count. CDR3 size: 15 residues. Trimming removed 0 bases from V and 6 bases from J; junction bases left unmatched: 3. Looked up from germline, CDR1 is WSHSY and CDR2 is SAAADI. The sample belongs to a study of technical replicates of blood from a few donors. The method was immunoSEQ multiplex PCR; TCRdb's version includes in-frame clones alone and lacks a portion of them. Here the sample spans some 89,000 clones, about 95% being singletons. Sequencing was performed on T cells isolated from PBMCs. The TCR was taken from a human donor in good health. The chain combines TRBV10-2 with TRBJ1-2; TRBD1 aligns across 11 bases. CDR3 loop: CASSESRTGGNGYTF. The CDR3 DNA reads TGCGCCAGCAGTGAGTCCAGGACAGGGGGCAATGGCTACACCTTC.